This T cell receptor beta chain was sequenced during a study of OX40 agonist ivuxolimab in advanced cancers. Across the whole study: Three patients had partial responses: one hepatocellular carcinoma, two cutaneous melanoma. General observations from the study: More expanded clones were found, on average, in CD8+ than in CD4+ T cells. Nonresponders, in some cases, also had low normalized T-cell clonal expansion.

Clones were sequenced by immunoSEQ multiplex PCR, and TCRdb holds only the in-frame ones, with some missing. Of 55,000 to 65,000 clones listed, 86% were seen once; the top ten hold 3.9%. Details on this clone: The target antigen is unknown.

The CDR3 length is 16 residues. Losses at the gene ends were 8 bases for V and 8 bases for J; bases not matched to a gene: 15. CDR1 and CDR2 from the germline V gene are MNHEY and SMNVEV (reference sequence). The chain has TRBV27 and TRBJ1-4; 9 bases line up with TRBD1. The specimen was CD4+ or CD8+ T cells sorted from blood, collected in a trial of the OX40 agonist ivuxolimab. The receptor was isolated from an adult with an advanced solid tumor such as melanoma, head and neck, liver or kidney cancer. In DNA form, the CDR3 reads TGTGCCAGCGCTCTCTGGCCTGGACAGGGGAAGGAAAAACTGTTTTTT. Protein sequence: CASALWPGQGKEKLFF.